One T cell receptor beta chain is described in this entry. Antigen: not known. The data were obtained in a study of shared clonotypes between healthy human individuals. As for the study in general: Each donor's CD8 memory used one plate, CD8 naive two, each CD4 subset three.

Donors comprised healthy HIV-negative adults lacking recent acute infections or vaccinations. Regarding the study as a whole: Non-shared clonotypes were found to have lower generation probabilities than the clonotypes that were shared by all four of the sorted-subset donors. Clonotype sharing among donors likely depends on sequencing depth.

Clones were sequenced by immunoSEQ multiplex PCR, and TCRdb holds only the in-frame ones, with some missing. The table includes some 1,400,000 clones, over 95% detected once. This TCR came from a man aged 30 to 45 in good health. Source material: naive CD4+ T cells sorted from blood. Subset: CD45RA+ positively selected.

The CDR3 region is CASSSGQGAGTGELFF. The CDR3 region has the DNA TGTGCCAGCAGCTCCGGACAGGGGGCGGGCACCGGGGAGCTGTTTTTT. The J gene is TRBJ2-2, the V gene TRBV5-4, with 11 positions matching TRBD1. J lost 4 bases, V lost 3 bases, and 5 bases had no gene match. The CDR3 is 16 residues long. Germline CDR1 is SGHNT and CDR2 is YYREEE (reference sequence).